This TCR beta chain comes out of a study of Ad26.COV2.S vaccination and SARS-CoV-2 variants (dated by TCRdb to the early 2020s). Broadly, across the study: Donors in the vaccine arm were drawn from COV1001, a phase I-IIa trial of Ad26.COV2.S in healthy adults that was multicentre, randomized, double-blind and placebo-controlled. Blinding of investigators to trial group allocation was maintained during experiments and outcome assessment. Ad26.COV2.S was administered intramuscularly at a dose of 5x10^10 or 1x10^11 viral particles, either as one shot or as two shots given 56 days apart. TCRbeta repertoire sequencing was used to assess the specificity and breadth of SARS-CoV-2-reactive T cell receptors after Ad26.COV2.S vaccination. Trial participants were randomized into five groups of five, in which low-dose or high-dose Ad26.COV2.S was given once or twice, or placebo was given on both occasions. The TCR-sequenced set comprised approximately 30 samples: about 19 Ad26.COV2.S vaccine recipients, 5 placebo recipients and 8 SARS-CoV-2 convalescent individuals.

V is pared back by 2 bases and J by 0 bases, with 17 bases lying between the germline termini. The CDR3, cysteine through phenylalanine, is 18 amino acids long. The kept DNA is CDR3 alone, 54 bases in frame from the first base. CDR1 SGHVS and CDR2 FQNEAQ were looked up in the germline V gene. On this clone itself: Its target antigen remains unknown. The record has no base qualities; no much larger clone is one base away.

The immunoSEQ Assay was used to sequence TCRbeta CDR3 regions. After extraction, genomic DNA underwent amplification by bias-controlled multiplex PCR, followed by high-throughput sequencing. Per the original workflow: To quantify the absolute abundance of each unique TCRbeta CDR3 region, sequences were collapsed and filtered. T cell fraction was estimated by normalization of TCRbeta template counts to usable DNA, with usable DNA being measured through amplification of reference genes present in all nucleated cells. Repertoire TCRs were annotated as SARS-CoV-2-specific by exact matching of V gene, CDR3 amino acid sequence and J gene to a known reactive TCR set. The reference SARS-CoV-2 TCR set was derived from MIRA and filtered for enrichment in COVID-19-positive ImmuneCODE repertoires, a step that removed public or cross-reactive TCRs. Drawing on the MIRA antigens, annotated TCRs were analysed further at the level of specific ORF or position within ORF. Breadth was defined as annotated unique rearrangements over total unique productive rearrangements; depth was the summed frequency of those rearrangements. Group comparisons of TCR breadth used two-sided Wilcoxon rank-sum tests. In TCRdb, the immuneACCESS table is reduced to in-frame sequences with V and J assigned. These tables do not hold every clone; where another copy was compared, an unresolved V gene accounts for under half, and the others remain unexplained. D and trimming come from the DNA, and the V and J calls and clone size come from that table. The sample table lists around 450,000 clones, 90% of them with a count of one. The ten top clones hold more than 3.5% of the sample.

Overall results and qualifications from the work: Higher spike-specific TCR breadth was observed in Ad26.COV2.S recipients than in placebo recipients (P = 0.0014). Non-spike TCR breadth was comparable between vaccine and placebo recipients, consistent with the vaccine containing only spike. The study was not powered for comparison of responses between vaccine doses or regimens. The authors noted that total T cell responses may have been underestimated by the TCR breadth and depth analyses. After vaccination, spike-specific CD8+ and CD4+ T cell responses were reported to show substantial breadth.

Interpreted using the paper, the treatment or condition label stands for: 15 to 20 received Ad26.COV2.S at low or high dose, single or two shots; several received placebo; per-sample allocation not given. For vaccine and placebo recipients, the sequenced repertoires came from samples collected on day 63 after the first injection. Cohort 1b enrolled around 23 adults aged 18-55 years at a single site in Boston, USA, between 29 July and 7 August 2020. Ad26.COV2.S was a replication-incompetent adenovirus type 26 vector that expressed a prefusion-stabilized SARS-CoV-2 spike protein derived from the original Wuhan strain.

The sequence was collected from a person aged 18 to 65 who received the Ad26.COV2.S COVID-19 vaccine or a placebo. This sample comprised peripheral blood, obtained in a trial of Ad26.COV2.S vaccine versus placebo. The chain is made from TRBV7-8 and TRBJ1-5, with TRBD1 tentatively as D gene (6 bases match). CDR3 protein: CASSLSGYRAASNQPQHF. The DNA is as follows: TGTGCCAGCAGCTTAAGCGGCTACAGGGCGGCTAGCAATCAGCCCCAGCATTTT.